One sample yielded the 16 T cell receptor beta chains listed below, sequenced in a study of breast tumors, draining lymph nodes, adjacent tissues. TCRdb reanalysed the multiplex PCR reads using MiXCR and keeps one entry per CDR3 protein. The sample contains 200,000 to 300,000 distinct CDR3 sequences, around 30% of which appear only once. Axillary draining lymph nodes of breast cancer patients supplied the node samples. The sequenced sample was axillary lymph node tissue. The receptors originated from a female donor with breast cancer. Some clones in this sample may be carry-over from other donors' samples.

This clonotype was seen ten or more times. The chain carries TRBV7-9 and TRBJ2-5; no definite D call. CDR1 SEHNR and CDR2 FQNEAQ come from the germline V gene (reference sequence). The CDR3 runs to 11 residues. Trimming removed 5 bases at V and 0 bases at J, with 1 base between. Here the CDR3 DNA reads TGTGCCAGCAGCCACCAAGAGACCCAGTACTTC. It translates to CASSHQETQYF. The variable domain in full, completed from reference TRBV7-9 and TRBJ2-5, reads DTGVSQNPRHKITKRGQNVTFRCDPISEHNRLYWYRQTLGQGPEFLTYFQNEAQLEKSRLLSDRFSAERPKGSFSTLEIQRTEQGDSAMYLCASSHQETQYFGPGTRLLVL.

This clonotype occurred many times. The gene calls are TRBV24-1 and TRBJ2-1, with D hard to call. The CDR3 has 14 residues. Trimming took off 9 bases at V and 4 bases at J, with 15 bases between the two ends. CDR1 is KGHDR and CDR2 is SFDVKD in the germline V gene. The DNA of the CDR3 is TGTGCCACCTCGACTGAGAAGGGATACAATGAGCAGTTCTTC. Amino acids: CATSTEKGYNEQFF.

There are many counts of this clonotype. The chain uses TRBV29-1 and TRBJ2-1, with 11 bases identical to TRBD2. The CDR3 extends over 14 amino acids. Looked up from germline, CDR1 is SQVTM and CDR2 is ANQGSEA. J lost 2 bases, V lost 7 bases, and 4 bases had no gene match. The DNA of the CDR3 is TGCAGCGGGGGGGGACTAGCGGCCTACAATGAGCAGTTCTTC. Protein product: CSGGGLAAYNEQFF.

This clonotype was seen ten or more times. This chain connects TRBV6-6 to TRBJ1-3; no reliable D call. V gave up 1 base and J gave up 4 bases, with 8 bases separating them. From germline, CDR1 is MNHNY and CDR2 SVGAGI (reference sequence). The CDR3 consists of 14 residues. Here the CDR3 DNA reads TGTGCCAGCAGTTACTGGGAATCGGGAAACACCATATATTTT. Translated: CASSYWESGNTIYF.

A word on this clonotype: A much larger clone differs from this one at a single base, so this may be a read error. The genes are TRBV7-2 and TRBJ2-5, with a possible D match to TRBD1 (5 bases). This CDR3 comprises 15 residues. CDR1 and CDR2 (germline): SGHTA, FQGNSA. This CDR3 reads CASSPQSDNQETQHF. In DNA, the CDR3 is TGTGCCAGCAGCCCACAGTCGGACAACCAAGAGACCCAGCACTTC.

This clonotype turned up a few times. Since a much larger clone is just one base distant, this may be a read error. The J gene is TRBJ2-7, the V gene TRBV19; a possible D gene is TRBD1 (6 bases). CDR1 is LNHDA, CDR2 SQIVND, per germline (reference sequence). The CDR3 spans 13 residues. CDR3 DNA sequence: TGTGCCAGTAGTTTGACCACAGGGTACGAGCAGTGCTTC. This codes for CASSLTTGYEQCF.

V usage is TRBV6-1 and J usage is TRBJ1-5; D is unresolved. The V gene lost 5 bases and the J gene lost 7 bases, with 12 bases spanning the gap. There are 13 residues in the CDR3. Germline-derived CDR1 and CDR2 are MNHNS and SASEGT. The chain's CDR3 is CASSQFFNQPQHF. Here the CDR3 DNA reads TGTGCCAGCAGTCAATTCTTCAACCAGCCCCAGCATTTT.

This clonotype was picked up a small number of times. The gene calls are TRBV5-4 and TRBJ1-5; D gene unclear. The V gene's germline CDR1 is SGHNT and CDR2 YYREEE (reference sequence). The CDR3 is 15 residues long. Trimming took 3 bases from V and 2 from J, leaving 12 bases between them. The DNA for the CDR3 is TGTGCCAGCAGCTGGGTTTTCATTTGCAATCAGCCCCAGCATTTT. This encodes CASSWVFICNQPQHF.

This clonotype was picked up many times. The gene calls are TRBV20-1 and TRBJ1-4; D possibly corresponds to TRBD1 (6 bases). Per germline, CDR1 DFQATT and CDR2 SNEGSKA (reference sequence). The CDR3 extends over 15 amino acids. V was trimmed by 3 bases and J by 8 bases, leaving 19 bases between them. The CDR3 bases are TGCAGTGCTAGGGGACGGACAGCACCAGGGGAAAAACTGTTTTTT. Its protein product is CSARGRTAPGEKLFF.

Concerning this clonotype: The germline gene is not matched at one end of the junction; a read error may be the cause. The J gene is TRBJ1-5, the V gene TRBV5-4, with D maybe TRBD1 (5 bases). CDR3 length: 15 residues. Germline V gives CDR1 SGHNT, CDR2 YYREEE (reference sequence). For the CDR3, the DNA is TGTGCCAGCAGCTCCGGGACCCAGCCTAATCGGCCCCAGCATTTT. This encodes CASSSGTQPNRPQHF.

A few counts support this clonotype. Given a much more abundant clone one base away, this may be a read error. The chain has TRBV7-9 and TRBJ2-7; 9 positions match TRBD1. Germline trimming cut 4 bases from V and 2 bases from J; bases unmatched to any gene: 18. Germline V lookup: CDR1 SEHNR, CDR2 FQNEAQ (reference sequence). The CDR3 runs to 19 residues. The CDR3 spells CASSSTVGQGGSGPYEQYF. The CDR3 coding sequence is TGTGCCAGCAGCTCTACCGTGGGACAGGGAGGGTCCGGTCCCTACGAGCAGTACTTC.

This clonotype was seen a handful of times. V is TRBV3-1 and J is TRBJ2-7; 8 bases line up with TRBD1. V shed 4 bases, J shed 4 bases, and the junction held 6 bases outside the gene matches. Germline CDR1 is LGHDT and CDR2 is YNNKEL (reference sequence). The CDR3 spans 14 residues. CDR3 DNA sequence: TGTGCCAGCAGCCGGGGCGACAGGGGATACGAGCAGTACTTC. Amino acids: CASSRGDRGYEQYF.

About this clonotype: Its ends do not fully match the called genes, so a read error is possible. CDR3: CASSRDMLGNAIYF. DNA for the CDR3: TGTGCCAGCAGCCGGGACATGTTGGGAAACGCCATATATTTT. This sequence joins TRBV6-1 and TRBJ1-3, with a weak D call TRBD1 (6 bases). CDR1 and CDR2 (germline): MNHNS, SASEGT. This CDR3 spans 14 amino acids.

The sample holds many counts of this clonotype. CDR3 sequence: CAISELCGRGETQYF. Written as DNA, the CDR3 is TGTGCCATCAGTGAGCTATGCGGGAGGGGGGAGACCCAGTACTTC. The chain combines TRBV10-3 with TRBJ2-5; 9 bases fit TRBD2. The V gene's germline CDR1 is ENHRY and CDR2 SYGVKD. This CDR3 has 15 amino acids. J lost 5 bases, V lost 2 bases, and 6 bases had no gene match.

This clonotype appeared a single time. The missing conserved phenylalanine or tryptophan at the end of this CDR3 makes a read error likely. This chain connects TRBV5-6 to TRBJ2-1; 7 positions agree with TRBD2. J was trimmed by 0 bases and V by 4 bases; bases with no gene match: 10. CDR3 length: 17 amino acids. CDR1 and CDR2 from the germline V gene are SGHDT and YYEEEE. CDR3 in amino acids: CASSPGSGVLSYNEQFL. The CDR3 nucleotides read TGTGCCAGCAGCCCAGGAAGCGGGGTCCTCTCCTACAATGAGCAGTTCCTC.

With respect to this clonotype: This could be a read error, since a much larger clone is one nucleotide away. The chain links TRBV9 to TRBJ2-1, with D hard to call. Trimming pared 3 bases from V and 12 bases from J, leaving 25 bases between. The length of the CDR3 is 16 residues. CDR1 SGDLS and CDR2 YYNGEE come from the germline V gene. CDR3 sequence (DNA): TGTGCCAGCAGCGGGAATGGGTGGGGTGGTATTCATGCGCAGTTCTTC. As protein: CASSGNGWGGIHAQFF.